The following is a T cell receptor beta chain sequence with its context. CDR1 SGDLS and CDR2 YYNGEE come from the germline V gene. The CDR3 covers 15 residues. The V segment lost 3 bases and the J segment 2 bases; nucleotides outside the gene matches: 6. Generated by immunoSEQ multiplex PCR, the TCRdb table keeps only in-frame clones and is missing some. In the table there are about 110,000 clones, about 88% of which are singletons. These data belong to a study of identifying expanded T cells in peripheral blood. The chain carries TRBV9 and TRBJ2-7, with 9 bases matching TRBD1. Sample: blood. The sequence came from a person aged 18 to 70 in good health. The CDR3 bases are TGTGCCAGCAGCGCCGGGACAGGGCCCGCCTACGAGCAGTACTTC. It is translated as CASSAGTGPAYEQYF.